This TCR beta chain is drawn from a study of Ad26.COV2.S vaccination and SARS-CoV-2 variants. Overall study context: Into the muscle, Ad26.COV2.S was dosed once or twice, 56 days apart.

Profiled with immunoSEQ multiplex PCR; TCRdb holds only in-frame clones, not every one. The data contain roughly 300,000 clones, 65% to 90% of them singletons. Indicated treatment: some 19 received Ad26.COV2.S at low or high dose, single or two shots; about 5 received placebo; per-sample allocation not given. Material that was analyzed had been drawn on day 63 after the first vaccine or placebo injection. The CDR3 is 15 amino acids. Germline values: CDR1 MDHEN, CDR2 SYDVKM. Deletions cut 7 bases from V and 3 bases from J, with 16 bases between. The sequencing used peripheral blood, collected in a trial of Ad26.COV2.S vaccine versus placebo. The chain joins TRBV28 to TRBJ1-5, with D possibly TRBD1 on 6 matching bases. The receptor was derived from a person between 18 and 59 years old who received the Ad26.COV2.S COVID-19 vaccine or a placebo. The CDR3 DNA follows: TGTGCCAGCATCTCGCAGGGGATTTTCAATCAGCCCCAGCATTTT. It yields the protein CASISQGIFNQPQHF.